The 24 T cell receptor beta chains below all came from one sample that was sequenced in a study of glioma-infiltrating T cells. TCR alpha and beta CDR3 regions were amplified from RNA using iRepertoire nested multiplex PCR. TCRdb reprocessed the multiplex PCR reads via MiXCR and lists one record per CDR3 protein. This sample has some 85,000 distinct CDR3 sequences, with roughly 23% found just once. Sequencing input: glioma tissue, nonneoplastic brain tissue, or PBMCs (not recorded which). Receptors originate from a human donor with low-grade glioma or glioblastoma, undergoing nonglioma brain surgery, or in good health (not recorded which).

This clonotype was picked up many times. The chain employs TRBV7-9 and TRBJ1-3, with D unresolved. Trimming removed 3 bases from V and 0 bases from J, with 6 bases in between. CDR3 size: 14 residues. Germline CDR1 reads SEHNR; CDR2 reads FQNEAQ (reference sequence). CDR3 DNA: TGTGCCAGCAGCTTGGAGATCTCTGGAAACACCATATATTTT. It encodes CASSLEISGNTIYF. Full variable domain (rest looked up from reference TRBV7-9 and TRBJ1-3): DTGVSQNPRHKITKRGQNVTFRCDPISEHNRLYWYRQTLGQGPEFLTYFQNEAQLEKSRLLSDRFSAERPKGSFSTLEIQRTEQGDSAMYLCASSLEISGNTIYFGEGSWLTVV.

This clonotype has only a few counts. The genes are TRBV5-4 and TRBJ2-7, with TRBD1 matching 8 bases. Germline V gene lookup returns CDR1 SGHNT and CDR2 YYREEE (reference sequence). This CDR3 has 14 residues. Germline trimming cut 4 bases from V and 4 bases from J; bases unmatched to any gene: 7. CDR3 nucleotides: TGTGCCAGCAGCCCCCAGGACAGGGATTACGAGCAGTACTTC. Translation gives CASSPQDRDYEQYF.

The sample holds many counts of this clonotype. The chain recombines TRBV4-2 with TRBJ1-1; D unresolved. CDR3 size: 14 residues. CDR1 and CDR2 (germline): LGHNA, YNFKEQ. Deletions cut 0 bases from V and 4 bases from J, with 9 bases between. The CDR3 sequence is CASSQDPTRTEAFF. The CDR3 DNA reads as TGTGCCAGCAGCCAAGATCCCACCCGCACTGAAGCTTTCTTT.

This clonotype was counted at least ten times. V gene TRBV19 combines with J gene TRBJ1-5, with D tentatively TRBD1 (6 bases). With 6 bases removed from V and 0 bases from J, the gap between germline ends came to 12 bases. Germline CDR1 and CDR2: LNHDA and SQIVND (reference sequence). The CDR3 has 15 residues. CDR3 in DNA: TGTGCCAGTAGCCCAGGGGATCTTAGCAATCAGCCCCAGCATTTT. Its translation: CASSPGDLSNQPQHF.

Details on this clonotype: One end of the junction varies from germline; a read error may be responsible. The chain has TRBV3-1 and TRBJ1-1; D call uncertain. The CDR3 contains 13 residues. Germline V gene sequence: CDR1 LGHDT, CDR2 YNNKEL (reference sequence). CDR3 amino acids: CAGRRERNTEAFF. In DNA form, the CDR3 reads TGTGCCGGCAGACGGGAGAGAAACACTGAAGCTTTCTTT.

A remark on this clonotype: A read error may explain this, as a much larger clone is one base away. This chain links TRBV2 with TRBJ1-1, with 8 nucleotides matching TRBD1. The V segment lost 6 bases and the J segment 2 bases; nucleotides outside the gene matches: 8. Germline lookup yields CDR1 SNHLY and CDR2 FYNNEI. The CDR3 consists of 15 residues. The CDR3 here is CASRHSTGANTEAFF. CDR3 coding DNA: TGTGCCAGCAGGCATTCGACAGGGGCTAACACTGAAGCTTTCTTT.

Comment on this clonotype: A much larger clone sits a single nucleotide away, making a read error possible. The chain links TRBV3-1 to TRBJ1-6; D gene uncertain. Germline V gene sequence: CDR1 LGHDT, CDR2 YNNKEL (reference sequence). The CDR3 consists of 12 residues. The CDR3 bases are TGTGCCAGCAGTCGGCAGGCGTCACACCTCCACTTT. It specifies CASSRQASHLHF.

This clonotype was detected only a few times. The chain recombines TRBV4-1 with TRBJ2-5; a weak D match, TRBD2 (6 bases). Trimming removed 0 bases at V and 7 bases at J, with 9 bases between. The CDR3 sequence is 13 residues long. The germline V gene encodes CDR1 MGHRA and CDR2 YSYEKL. CDR3 region: CASSQDSSGTQYF. DNA for the CDR3: TGCGCCAGCAGCCAAGATAGTAGCGGGACCCAGTACTTC.

The chain combines TRBV18 with TRBJ2-1; 7 bases map to TRBD1. After removal of 0 bases from V and 4 bases from J, the junction contained 6 bases not matched to a gene. Germline CDR1 reads KGHSH; CDR2 reads LQKENI. This CDR3 is built from 16 residues. This chain's CDR3 is CASSPPGGGSYNEQFF. CDR3 in DNA: TGTGCCAGCTCACCACCAGGGGGCGGTAGTTACAATGAGCAGTTCTTC.

The table lists this clonotype with many counts. The rearrangement joins TRBV7-2 to TRBJ2-3; D is unresolved. CDR1 and CDR2 (germline): SGHTA, FQGNSA. The CDR3 spans 11 residues. V gave up 4 bases and J gave up 3 bases, with 2 bases separating them. The CDR3 nucleotides read TGTGCCAGCAGCTCGACAGATACGCAGTATTTT. This sequence encodes CASSSTDTQYF.

This clonotype was seen at least ten times. The rearrangement joins TRBV27 to TRBJ2-7, with D unresolved. The CDR3 extends over 16 amino acids. The V end lost 5 bases, the J end lost 3 bases, and 20 bases lay between the germline ends. The germline V gene encodes CDR1 MNHEY and CDR2 SMNVEV (reference sequence). Written as DNA, the CDR3 is TGTGCCAGCAGTCCCCGGACCCCCCGCGGTCGCTACGAGCAGTACTTC. Translating it yields CASSPRTPRGRYEQYF.

The sample holds many counts of this clonotype. The chain links TRBV6-1 to TRBJ2-1; 11 bases align to TRBD2. From germline, CDR1 is MNHNS and CDR2 SASEGT. This CDR3 region has 16 residues. V was clipped by 6 bases and J by 10 bases; unmatched bases: 14. The CDR3 region is CASSRLAGNPYIEQFF. The CDR3 coding sequence is TGTGCCAGCAGCAGACTAGCGGGGAACCCCTATATAGAGCAGTTCTTC.

This clonotype was counted only a few times. The CDR3 spells CASSDSWGSRTDTQYF. In DNA, the CDR3 is TGTGCCAGCAGTGACTCGTGGGGGTCGCGCACAGATACGCAGTATTTT. The chain combines TRBV6-4 with TRBJ2-3; D possibly uses TRBD1 or TRBD2 (5 bases each). The CDR3 is made up of 16 amino acids. CDR1 MRHNA and CDR2 SNTAGT come from the germline V gene. Between the trimmed V and J ends, which lost 0 bases and 1 base, there was a span of 11 bases.

This clonotype was picked up many times. V usage is TRBV20-1 and J usage is TRBJ2-7, with D possibly matching TRBD2 (5 bases). CDR1 DFQATT and CDR2 SNEGSKA come from the germline V gene (reference sequence). Trimming cost V 6 bases and J 3 bases, with 12 bases left between them. The CDR3 totals 12 residues. The chain's CDR3 is CSAERILYEQYF. The CDR3 nucleotides read TGCAGTGCCGAGCGGATCCTCTACGAGCAGTACTTC.

The table lists this clonotype with many counts. This chain connects TRBV7-8 to TRBJ1-5; a possible D gene is TRBD1 (5 bases). The CDR3 contains 15 residues. CDR1 SGHVS and CDR2 FQNEAQ come from the germline V gene. The ends were cut back, 0 bases at V and 4 bases at J, with 10 bases in the middle. The CDR3, as DNA: TGTGCCAGCAGCTTAGCAGGGACCTTTAATCAGCCCCAGCATTTT. Protein sequence: CASSLAGTFNQPQHF.

This clonotype was seen many times. V and J are TRBV3-1 and TRBJ1-1, with 9 bases that match TRBD1. The CDR3 is 15 residues long. Looked up from germline, CDR1 is LGHDT and CDR2 is YNNKEL (reference sequence). The ends lost 5 bases at V and 5 bases at J; junction bases unmatched: 9. The CDR3, as DNA: TGTGCCAGCAGCTTATGGACAGGGGAAGGGACTGAAGCTTTCTTT. Encoded protein: CASSLWTGEGTEAFF. The full variable domain, in which reference TRBV3-1 and TRBJ1-1 provide the parts outside the CDR3, is DTAVSQTPKYLVTQMGNDKSIKCEQNLGHDTMYWYKQDSKKFLKIMFSYNNKELIINETVPNRFSPKSPDKAHLNLHINSLELGDSAVYFCASSLWTGEGTEAFFGQGTRLTVV.

V gene TRBV3-1 combines with J gene TRBJ1-1, with unresolved D. This CDR3 spans 14 amino acids. V was cut by 2 bases and J by 0 bases, with 7 bases left in between. In germline, CDR1 is LGHDT, CDR2 YNNKEL (reference sequence). The CDR3 loop is CASSQRTVNTEAFF. CDR3 nucleotide sequence: TGTGCCAGCAGCCAACGGACGGTGAACACTGAAGCTTTCTTT.

Of note for this clonotype: A much more abundant neighbour one base away suggests this may be a read error. The missing conserved phenylalanine or tryptophan at the end of this CDR3 makes a read error likely. The V and J genes are TRBV12-3 or TRBV12-4 and TRBJ2-7; D unresolved. The V and J ends lost 6 bases and 4 bases respectively, with 10 bases between them. This CDR3 region has 12 residues. The CDR3 DNA reads as TGTGCCAGCAGCAAGACCCGGTACGAGCAGTACCTC. Translated: CASSKTRYEQYL.

The genes are TRBV6-5 and TRBJ1-2; 8 bases map to TRBD1. CDR3 length: 14 amino acids. Germline assignment: CDR1 MNHEY and CDR2 SVGAGI. The junction had 11 bases not matched to a gene; V was cut back by 10 bases and J by 4 bases. The CDR3 sequence is CANIRGPRGYGYTF. In nucleotides, the CDR3 is TGTGCCAATATCAGGGGGCCAAGGGGCTATGGCTACACCTTC.

This clonotype has at least ten counts. This rearrangement joins TRBV6-1 to TRBJ1-6, with 11 positions matching TRBD1. Germline V gene lookup returns CDR1 MNHNS and CDR2 SASEGT. V shed 5 bases, J shed 7 bases, and the junction held 4 bases outside the gene matches. This CDR3 spans 15 amino acids. CDR3 amino acids: CASSLRTGGNSPLHF. The DNA of the CDR3 is TGTGCCAGCAGTCTAAGGACAGGGGGCAATTCACCCCTCCACTTT.

This clonotype was counted ten times or more. The chain employs TRBV10-1 and TRBJ1-2; unclear D gene. The CDR3 consists of 12 residues. V was pared by 3 bases and J by 3 bases, with 5 bases between. Germline V gives CDR1 WNHNN, CDR2 SYGVQD (reference sequence). The DNA of the CDR3 is TGCGCCAGCAGTGACGACTACTATGGCTACACCTTC. Encoded protein: CASSDDYYGYTF.

This clonotype was seen only a few times. V is TRBV12-3 or TRBV12-4 and J is TRBJ1-1; TRBD1 is a possible D gene (5 bases). V dropped 2 bases and J dropped 1 base, with 14 bases sitting between them. The CDR3 spans 16 residues. The CDR3, as DNA: TGTGCCAGCAGTTTAATACCAAGAGGGGCGAACACTGAAGCTTTCTTT. Its translation is CASSLIPRGANTEAFF.

This chain links TRBV2 with TRBJ2-1, with D unresolved. Germline CDR1 is SNHLY and CDR2 is FYNNEI. The CDR3 consists of 15 residues. V was pared by 4 bases and J by 4 bases, with 14 bases between. CDR3 amino acids: CASSVHKPQYNEQFF. The CDR3 DNA sequence: TGTGCCAGCAGTGTACACAAGCCCCAGTACAATGAGCAGTTCTTC.

As for this clonotype: At one of its ends the junction is not consistent with the germline gene, which may arise from a read error. This chain links TRBV19 with TRBJ1-6; D might be TRBD1 (5 bases). This CDR3 has 15 amino acids. The germline V gene encodes CDR1 LNHDA and CDR2 SQIVND (reference sequence). CDR3: CASSTRQNLNSPIHF. The CDR3 DNA is TGTGCCAGTAGTACCCGACAGAACCTCAATTCACCCATCCACTTT. The entire variable domain, with the rest obtained from reference TRBV19 and TRBJ1-6, is as follows: DGGITQSPKYLFRKEGQNVTLSCEQNLNHDAMYWYRQDPGQGLRLIYYSQIVNDFQKGDIAEGYSVSREKKESFPLTVTSAQKNPTAFYLCASSTRQNLNSPIHFGNGTRLTVT.